This T cell receptor (beta chain) derives from a study of radiation and T cells in renal cell carcinoma. As for time point: blood 4 weeks post-SBRT, at nephrectomy. The treatment denotes: 15 Gy SBRT to primary tumor, nephrectomy 4 weeks later. Nephrectomy followed 15 Gy stereotactic body radiation by 4 weeks. Serial blood draws occurred at baseline and 2 and 4 weeks post-SBRT. Overall study results and limits: No pretreatment tumor biopsies were available for baseline clonotypes.

The V and J ends lost 0 bases and 4 bases respectively, with 13 bases between them. Germline CDR1 MNHEY, CDR2 SVGAGI. The CDR3 has 15 amino acids. Assay used: immunoSEQ multiplex PCR; TCRdb lists only in-frame clones, some missing. The data show just under 150,000 clones, 75% to 90% seen once. Comments on this clone: The antigen is undetermined.

Specimen: blood, collected from a patient whose treatment included radiotherapy and nephrectomy. The rearrangement uses TRBV6-5 and TRBJ2-7; tentatively, D is TRBD1 or TRBD2 (5 bases each). This clonotype was obtained from a woman aged 50 to 60 with renal cell carcinoma. The CDR3 protein is CASSYSTGPIYEQYF. CDR3 sequence (DNA): TGTGCCAGCAGTTACTCGACGGGACCTATTTACGAGCAGTACTTC.